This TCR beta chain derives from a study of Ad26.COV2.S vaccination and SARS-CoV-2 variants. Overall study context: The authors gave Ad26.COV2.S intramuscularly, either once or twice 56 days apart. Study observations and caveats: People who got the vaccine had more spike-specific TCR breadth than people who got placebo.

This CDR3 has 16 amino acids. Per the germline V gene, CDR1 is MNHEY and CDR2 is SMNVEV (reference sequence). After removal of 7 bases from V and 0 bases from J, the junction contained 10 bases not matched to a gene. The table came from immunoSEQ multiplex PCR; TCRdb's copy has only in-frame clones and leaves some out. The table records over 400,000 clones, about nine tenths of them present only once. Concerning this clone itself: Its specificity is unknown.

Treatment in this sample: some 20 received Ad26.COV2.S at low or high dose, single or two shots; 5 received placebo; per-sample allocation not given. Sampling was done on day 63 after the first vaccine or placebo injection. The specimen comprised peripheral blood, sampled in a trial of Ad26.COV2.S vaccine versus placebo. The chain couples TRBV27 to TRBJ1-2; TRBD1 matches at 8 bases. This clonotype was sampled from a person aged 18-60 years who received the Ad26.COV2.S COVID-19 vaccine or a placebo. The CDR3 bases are TGTGCCAGCACCCATCCATCGACAGGGGCTAACTATGGCTACACCTTC. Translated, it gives CASTHPSTGANYGYTF.